This T cell receptor beta chain is drawn from a study of response to subunit inactivated influenza vaccine. Study-wide points: The study's authors posited that every seasonal influenza vaccination enlists few new T cells.

Note on this clonotype: Its specificity is unknown.

Germline assignment: CDR1 MGHDK and CDR2 SYGVNS. This CDR3 region has 16 residues. V was shortened by 3 bases and J by 3 bases, with 17 bases between the two germline ends. TCRdb called the RT-PCR reads again in MiXCR, with one record for every CDR3 protein. The repertoire holds about 780,000 distinct CDR3 sequences, with 15% to 20% as singletons. This chain connects TRBV25-1 to TRBJ1-1, with D unresolved. The sample here was PBMCs from blood, taken roughly 5 days after vaccination. The receptor was isolated from a man aged 50-60 years who received an inactivated influenza vaccine. CDR3 sequence reads: CASSDPEGSGHTEAFF. In nucleotides, the CDR3 is TGTGCCAGCAGTGACCCCGAGGGTAGTGGTCACACTGAAGCTTTCTTT.